These 10 T cell receptor beta chains were all obtained from the same sample, sequenced in a study of beta chain features in type 1 diabetes. The entirety of the isolated RNA underwent reverse transcription, so expressed TCRB transcripts were sequenced. The method was immunoSEQ multiplex PCR; TCRdb's version includes in-frame clones alone and lacks a portion of them. Of some 700,000 clones in the sample, over 10% were seen once. Their target antigens are unknown. General study results and limits: The study found moderately but significantly shorter TCRB CDR3s in all four CD4+ subsets of Type 1 diabetes patients.

Sequenced input: naive CD4+ T cells from blood. These receptors were collected from a man aged 18 to 35 with type 1 diabetes.

This clone has a handful of counts. The V call is TRBV9, the J call TRBJ2-1; possibly TRBD1 for D (5 bases). CDR3 length equals 13 residues. CDR1 and CDR2 from the germline V gene are SGDLS and YYNGEE. Trimming removed 3 bases at V and 5 bases at J, with 9 bases between. The CDR3 region has the DNA TGTGCCAGCAGCGCCGACAGTCACAATGAGCAGTTCTTC. Protein sequence: CASSADSHNEQFF.

The chain recombines TRBV7-9 with TRBJ1-1; D is possibly TRBD1 (5 bases). The CDR3 has 15 residues. Trimming removed 5 bases at V and 4 bases at J, with 17 bases between. Germline values: CDR1 SEHNR, CDR2 FQNEAQ (reference sequence). CDR3 sequence reads: CASSNMGDRGTEAFF. The CDR3 DNA is TGTGCCAGCAGCAATATGGGGGATCGGGGCACTGAAGCTTTCTTT. Filled out from reference TRBV7-9 and TRBJ1-1, the complete variable domain reads DTGVSQNPRHKITKRGQNVTFRCDPISEHNRLYWYRQTLGQGPEFLTYFQNEAQLEKSRLLSDRFSAERPKGSFSTLEIQRTEQGDSAMYLCASSNMGDRGTEAFFGQGTRLTVV.

This clone was detected only a few times. The CDR3 sequence: CASSLASTKRNEQFF. In nucleotides, the CDR3 is TGTGCCAGCAGCTTGGCTAGCACGAAGCGGAATGAGCAGTTCTTC. This sequence joins TRBV11-1 and TRBJ2-1; perhaps TRBD2 as D (5 bases). The CDR3 extends over 15 amino acids. Deletions cut 3 bases from V and 7 bases from J, with 16 bases between. The V gene's germline CDR1 is SGHAT and CDR2 FQDESV (reference sequence).

This clone was counted only a few times. The J gene is TRBJ2-7, the V gene TRBV7-9; perhaps D is TRBD1 or TRBD2 (5 bases each). CDR3 length equals 15 residues. Germline CDR1 and CDR2: SEHNR and FQNEAQ (reference sequence). Trimming removed 2 bases from V and 3 bases from J, with 14 bases in between. CDR3 DNA sequence: TGTGCCAGCAGCTTAATTTCCGGGACCGACTACGAGCAGTACTTC. Protein: CASSLISGTDYEQYF.

The chain employs TRBV7-9 and TRBJ2-1; tentatively, D is TRBD2 (6 bases). This CDR3 is built from 12 residues. V was clipped by 8 bases and J by 6 bases, with 11 bases between them. CDR1 SEHNR and CDR2 FQNEAQ come from the germline V gene (reference sequence). The CDR3 is CASQGSGNEQFF. DNA of the CDR3: TGTGCCAGCCAAGGTAGCGGCAATGAGCAGTTCTTC.

This clone appeared a few times. The same CDR3 is also encoded by other DNA sequences in this sample. This sequence joins TRBV29-1 and TRBJ2-3; D not resolved. V lost 4 bases to trimming and J lost 4 bases, with 3 bases between them. Germline CDR1 reads SQVTM; CDR2 reads ANQGSEA. The CDR3 sequence is 10 residues long. As DNA, the CDR3 is TGCAGCGTTGGATCAGATACGCAGTATTTT. Translation: CSVGSDTQYF.

This clone was seen a handful of times. The V and J genes are TRBV7-2 and TRBJ2-3; D may be TRBD1 (7 bases). Germline V gene data show CDR1 as SGHTA and CDR2 as FQGNSA. CDR3 length: 15 amino acids. Trimming shortened V by 6 bases and J by 7 bases, and 20 bases separated the two germline ends. The CDR3: CASRFGGGSGNTQYF. The CDR3 nucleotides read TGTGCCAGCAGATTTGGAGGGGGCTCAGGAAATACGCAGTATTTT.

The rearrangement joins TRBV7-3 to TRBJ2-3; TRBD2 matches 9 bases. The V and J ends lost 3 bases and 4 bases, in that order; junction bases with no gene match: 2. CDR3 size: 14 residues. CDR1 and CDR2 from the germline V gene are SGHTA and FQGTGA. The DNA of the CDR3 is TGTGCCAGCAGCTTGGGACTAGCTGCAGATACGCAGTATTTT. Its translation is CASSLGLAADTQYF.

The chain employs TRBV9 and TRBJ1-2, with D maybe TRBD1 (5 bases). Germline V CDR1 and CDR2: SGDLS, YYNGEE. The CDR3 has 13 amino acids. Trimming stripped 3 bases from V and 7 bases from J, with 13 bases between. In DNA, the CDR3 is TGTGCCAGCAGCGCGGAGACAGAAGGTGGCTACACCTTC. Residues: CASSAETEGGYTF.

This chain links TRBV5-4 with TRBJ2-5, with a possible D match to TRBD1 (6 bases). The CDR3 has 13 amino acids. Deletions cut 5 bases from V and 4 bases from J, with 12 bases between. The germline V gene encodes CDR1 SGHNT and CDR2 YYREEE (reference sequence). The CDR3 bases are TGTGCCAGCAGACGGGACACCGGAGAGACCCAGTACTTC. Amino acids: CASRRDTGETQYF. Full variable domain (rest looked up from reference TRBV5-4 and TRBJ2-5): ETGVTQSPTHLIKTRGQQVTLRCSSQSGHNTVSWYQQALGQGPQFIFQYYREEENGRGNFPPRFSGLQFPNYSSELNVNALELDDSALYLCASRRDTGETQYFGPGTRLLVL.